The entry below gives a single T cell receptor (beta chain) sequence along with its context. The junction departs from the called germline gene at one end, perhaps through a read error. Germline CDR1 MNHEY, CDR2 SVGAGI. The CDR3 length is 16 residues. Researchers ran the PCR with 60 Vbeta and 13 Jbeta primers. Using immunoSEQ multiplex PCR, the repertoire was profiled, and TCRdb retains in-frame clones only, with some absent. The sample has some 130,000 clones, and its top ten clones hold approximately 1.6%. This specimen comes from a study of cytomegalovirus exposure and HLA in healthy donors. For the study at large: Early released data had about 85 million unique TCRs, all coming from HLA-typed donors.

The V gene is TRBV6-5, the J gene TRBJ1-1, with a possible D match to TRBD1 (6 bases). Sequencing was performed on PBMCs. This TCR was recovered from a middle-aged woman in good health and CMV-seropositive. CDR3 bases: TGTGCCAGCAGTTATAAGTATTCCGGGGGGCCTCCTGAGGCTTTCTTT. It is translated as CASSYKYSGGPPEAFF.